The present T cell receptor beta chain was sequenced within a study of STAT5B mutations in CD4+ large granular lymphocyte leukemia (dated by TCRdb to 2021 to 2024). Notes on the research overall: When cryopreserved patient cells were available, CD8+ cells were depleted as a first step, and selection with anti-CD4 microbeads followed. The TCRbeta repertoires of CD4+ T-cell large granular lymphocyte leukemia patients were compared with the TCRbeta repertoires of healthy blood donors. Flow cytometry on FACSCanto II or FACSVerse showed that the purified fractions were more than 95% pure among lymphocytes.

Worth noting for this clone: Which antigen it targets is not known. Nothing much larger sits one base from this clone, and base qualities are not available.

What the study reported, not specific to this receptor: Each patient's main leukemic clonotypes were private, but roughly a quarter of these clonotypes showed up at low frequency in the non-leukemic repertoires of other patients. The data were not HLA-matched, and the higher clonality in CD4+ T-LGLL than in CD8+ T-LGLL could be due to the relatively small sample size. TRBV06-family usage was enriched among the top patient clones (8/27) compared with healthy controls (2/35). Greater clonality appeared to be present in CD4-sorted patient repertoires than in healthy CD4+ repertoires, and the difference was retained after the putative leukemic clones were removed. Patient cell sources were heterogeneous, and only six or seven CD4-sorted patient samples entered the clonality comparison with healthy controls.

CD4+ T-LGLL patients were recruited from hematology units in Padova (Italy), Helsinki (Finland) and Shinshu (Japan). Depending on what sample material was available, patient samples were either unselected PBMC or bead-purified CD4+, CD4+CD8+, CD57+ or CD56+ fractions. Patient TCRbeta data were integrated with somatic STAT5B mutation profiles obtained by deep amplicon sequencing of the same DNA. All TCR-sequenced material derived from peripheral blood: patient blood samples and healthy donor buffy coats. Ficoll-Hypaque gradient centrifugation was used to isolate peripheral blood mononuclear cells. Genomic DNA was extracted using the Gentra Puregene Cell and Tissue kit, and a Qubit 2.0 fluorometer was used to quantify it. The junction shows trimming of 4 bases on V and 5 bases on J, and the gene matches do not reach 6 bases of it. CDR1 and CDR2, looked up from the germline V gene (reference sequence), are MNHEY and SMNVEV. The CDR3 sequence holds 15 residues, the cysteine and phenylalanine included. Solely the CDR3 DNA is kept, with 45 bases framed from the first base.

The immunoSEQ assay at survey resolution was applied to genomic DNA for sequencing of TCRbeta rearrangements. The original pipeline was this. Clonotypes making up more than 5% of the repertoire were considered putative leukemic clones, giving about 60 such clones in about 30 patients. In the TCR sequencing data, the lowest productive clonotype frequency that could be detected was 2.59 x 10-5. Analyses included only productive TCRbeta rearrangements, meaning complete and in-frame sequences. The clonality of each sample was calculated as Simpson clonality in the immunoSEQ Analyzer version 3.0. Based on frequency, clones were grouped as very rare, small, medium, large (1-20%) or hyperexpanded (>20%). Generation probabilities were estimated with OLGA 1.2.3, V-gene circos plots were made with VDJtools, specificities were searched in VDJdb, and CDR3 motifs were identified with GLIPH. As stored in TCRdb, this immuneACCESS dataset retains in-frame rearrangements with V and J assigned. A fraction of the clones does not appear; measured against another copy, unresolved V genes explain less than half of the discrepancy, and the remainder lacks a known reason. That table furnishes V, J and clone size, whereas the DNA furnished D and trimming. The sample includes about 4,600 clones, with about four fifths observed a single time. The top ten constitute 7% to 10% of the sample.

This TCR derives from a man between 70 and 80 years old with CD4+ T-cell large granular lymphocyte leukemia. The sample was PBMCs. Here the chain combines TRBV27 and TRBJ2-5; 11 bases in the middle match TRBD1. The CDR3 loop reads CASSWSGTGGETQYF. The nucleotide sequence reads as follows: TGTGCCAGCAGTTGGAGCGGGACAGGGGGGGAGACCCAGTACTTC.